This TCR beta chain was identified during a study of cytomegalovirus exposure and HLA in healthy donors. Study outcomes and limitations: The investigators catalogued 180 or so TCR beta chains as cytomegalovirus-associated.

This clone was observed once. Its antigen is currently unknown. This PCR relied on a set of 60 Vbeta primers and 13 Jbeta primers. The method was immunoSEQ multiplex PCR; TCRdb's version includes in-frame clones alone and lacks a portion of them. The sample lists 90,000 to 130,000 clones, around 80% occurring once. This clonotype was obtained from a man aged 25 to 40 in good health and CMV-seropositive. The sequenced sample was PBMCs.

The CDR3 DNA is TGTGCCAGCAGTCCGAGCACTACGAACTATGGCTACACCTTC. Translating it yields CASSPSTTNYGYTF. The J gene is TRBJ1-2, the V gene TRBV28; D unclear. V lost 5 bases, J lost 2 bases, and 12 bases lay in between. CDR1 MDHEN and CDR2 SYDVKM come from the germline V gene. CDR3 length: 14 residues.